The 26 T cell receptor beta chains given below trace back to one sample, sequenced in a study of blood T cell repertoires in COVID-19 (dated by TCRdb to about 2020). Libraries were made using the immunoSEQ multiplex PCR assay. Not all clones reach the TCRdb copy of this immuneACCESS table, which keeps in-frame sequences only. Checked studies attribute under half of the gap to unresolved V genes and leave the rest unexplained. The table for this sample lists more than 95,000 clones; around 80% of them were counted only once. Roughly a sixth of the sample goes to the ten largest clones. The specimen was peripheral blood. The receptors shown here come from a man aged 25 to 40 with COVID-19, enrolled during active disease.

The CDR3 spells CAITPDRRGFVWTEAFF. For the CDR3, the DNA is TGTGCCATCACTCCGGACAGGAGGGGGTTTGTGTGGACTGAAGCTTTCTTT. The V call is TRBV10-3, the J call TRBJ1-1; TRBD1 agrees at 7 bases. V gave up 7 bases and J gave up 5 bases; unmatched junction bases: 19. CDR1 and CDR2 from the germline V gene are ENHRY and SYGVKD. The CDR3 covers 17 residues.

The CDR3 region has the DNA TGTGCCAGCAGCTTAGAGGAGGGGGGGCCCACAGATACGCAGTATTTT. It encodes CASSLEEGGPTDTQYF. The V gene is TRBV7-2, the J gene TRBJ2-3; perhaps TRBD2 as D (7 bases). Trimming cost V 1 base and J 2 bases, with 13 bases left between them. CDR1 is SGHTA, CDR2 FQGNSA, per germline. The CDR3 spans 16 residues. The full variable domain, rest sourced from reference TRBV7-2 and TRBJ2-3, is GAGVSQSPSNKVTEKGKDVELRCDPISGHTALYWYRQSLGQGLEFLIYFQGNSAPDKSGLPSDRFSAERTGGSVSTLTIQRTQQEDSAVYLCASSLEEGGPTDTQYFGPGTRLTVL.

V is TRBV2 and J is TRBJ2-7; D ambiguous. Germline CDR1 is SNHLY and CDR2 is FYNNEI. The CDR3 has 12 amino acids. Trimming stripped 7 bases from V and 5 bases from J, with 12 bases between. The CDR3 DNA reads TGTGCCAGCAATCAGGCCCGGAACGAGCAGTACTTC. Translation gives CASNQARNEQYF.

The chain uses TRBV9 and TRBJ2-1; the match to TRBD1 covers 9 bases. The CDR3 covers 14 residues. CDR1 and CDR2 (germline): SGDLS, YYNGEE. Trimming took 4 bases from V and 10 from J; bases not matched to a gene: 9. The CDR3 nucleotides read TGTGCCAGCAGCTGGACAGGGGTACAAGGGGAGCAGTTCTTC. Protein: CASSWTGVQGEQFF.

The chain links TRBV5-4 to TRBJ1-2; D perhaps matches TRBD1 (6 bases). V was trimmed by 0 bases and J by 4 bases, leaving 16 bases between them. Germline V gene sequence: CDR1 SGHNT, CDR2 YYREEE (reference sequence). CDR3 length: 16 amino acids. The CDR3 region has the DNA TGTGCCAGCAGCTTGGACAGGGTATCCGAGGGCTATGGCTACACCTTC. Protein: CASSLDRVSEGYGYTF.

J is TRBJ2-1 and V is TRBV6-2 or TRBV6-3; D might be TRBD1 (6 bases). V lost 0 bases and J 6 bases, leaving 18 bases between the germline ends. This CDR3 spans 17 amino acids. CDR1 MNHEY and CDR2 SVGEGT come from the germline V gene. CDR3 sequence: CASSYSFGGRGGNEQFF. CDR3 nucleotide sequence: TGTGCCAGCAGTTACTCATTTGGGGGCCGAGGTGGCAATGAGCAGTTCTTC.

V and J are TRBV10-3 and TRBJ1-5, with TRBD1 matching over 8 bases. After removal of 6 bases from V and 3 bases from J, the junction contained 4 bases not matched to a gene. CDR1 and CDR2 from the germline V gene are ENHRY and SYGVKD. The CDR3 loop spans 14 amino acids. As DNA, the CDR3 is TGTGCCATCAGGGACAGGGAGGACAATCAGCCCCAGCATTTT. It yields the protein CAIRDREDNQPQHF.

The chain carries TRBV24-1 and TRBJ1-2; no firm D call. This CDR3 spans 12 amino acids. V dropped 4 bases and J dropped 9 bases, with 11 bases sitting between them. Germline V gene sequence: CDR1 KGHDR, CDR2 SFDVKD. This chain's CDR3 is CATSERGESYTF. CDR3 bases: TGTGCCACCAGTGAACGAGGTGAGAGCTACACCTTC.

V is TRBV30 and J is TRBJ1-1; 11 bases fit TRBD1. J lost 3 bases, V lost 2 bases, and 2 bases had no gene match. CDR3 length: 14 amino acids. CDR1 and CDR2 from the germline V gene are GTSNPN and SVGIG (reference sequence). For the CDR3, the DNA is TGTGCCTGGAGTCCGGGACAGGGGGACACTGAAGCTTTCTTT. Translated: CAWSPGQGDTEAFF.

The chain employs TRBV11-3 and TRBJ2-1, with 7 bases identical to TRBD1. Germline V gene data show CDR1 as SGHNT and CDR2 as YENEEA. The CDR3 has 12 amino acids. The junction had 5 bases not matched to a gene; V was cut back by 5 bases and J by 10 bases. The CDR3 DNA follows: TGTGCCAGCAGCCGGACAGGTCGGGAGCAGTTCTTC. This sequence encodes CASSRTGREQFF.

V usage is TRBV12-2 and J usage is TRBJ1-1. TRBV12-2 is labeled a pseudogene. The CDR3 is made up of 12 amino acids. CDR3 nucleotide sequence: TGTGCCCGAATGGGTTCGGGTGCTGAAGCTTTCTTT. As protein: CARMGSGAEAFF.

The CDR3 sequence is CASSQVGRGAKNIQYF. The DNA of the CDR3 is TGCGCCAGCAGCCAAGTCGGGAGGGGGGCCAAAAACATTCAGTACTTC. V gene TRBV4-1 combines with J gene TRBJ2-4, with 8 bases identical to TRBD2. J was trimmed by 1 base and V by 1 base; bases with no gene match: 3. This CDR3 is 16 amino acids long. Germline V lookup: CDR1 MGHRA, CDR2 YSYEKL.

The CDR3 DNA reads TGTGCCAGCAGCTTAGAGGGGGGTCGGACCGGGGAGCTGTTTTTT. Protein sequence: CASSLEGGRTGELFF. This chain joins TRBV11-2 and TRBJ2-2; tentatively, D is TRBD2 (6 bases). Germline V gives CDR1 SGHAT, CDR2 FQNNGV. Deletions cut 0 bases from V and 5 bases from J, with 10 bases between. The CDR3 sequence is 15 residues long. Complete variable domain (other parts from reference TRBV11-2 and TRBJ2-2): EAGVAQSPRYKIIEKRQSVAFWCNPISGHATLYWYQQILGQGPKLLIQFQNNGVVDDSQLPKDRFSAERLKGVDSTLKIQPAKLEDSAVYLCASSLEGGRTGELFFGEGSRLTVL.

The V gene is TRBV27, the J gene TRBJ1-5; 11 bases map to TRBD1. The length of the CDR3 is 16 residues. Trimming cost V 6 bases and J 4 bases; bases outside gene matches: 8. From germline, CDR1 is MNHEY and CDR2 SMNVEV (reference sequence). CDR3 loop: CASSPDRGRYNQPQHF. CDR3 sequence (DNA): TGTGCCAGCAGCCCGGACAGGGGGCGCTATAATCAGCCCCAGCATTTT.

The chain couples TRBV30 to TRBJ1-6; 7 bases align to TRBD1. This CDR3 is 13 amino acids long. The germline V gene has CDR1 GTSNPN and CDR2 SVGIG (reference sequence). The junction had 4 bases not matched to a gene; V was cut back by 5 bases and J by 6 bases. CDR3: CAWEGQTNSPLHF. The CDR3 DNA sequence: TGTGCCTGGGAGGGACAGACTAATTCACCCCTCCACTTT.

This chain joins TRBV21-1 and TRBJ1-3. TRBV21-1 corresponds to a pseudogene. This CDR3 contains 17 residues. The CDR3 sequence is CASSSQRGSWAGNTIYF. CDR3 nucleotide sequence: TGTGCCAGCAGCTCACAACGGGGGTCTTGGGCTGGAAACACCATATATTTT.

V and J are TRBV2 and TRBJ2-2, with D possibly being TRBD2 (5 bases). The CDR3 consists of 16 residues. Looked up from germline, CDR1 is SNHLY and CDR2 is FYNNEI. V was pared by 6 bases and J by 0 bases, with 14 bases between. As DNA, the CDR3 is TGTGCCAGCAGCCCCACACGGACTGCGAACACCGGGGAGCTGTTTTTT. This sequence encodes CASSPTRTANTGELFF.

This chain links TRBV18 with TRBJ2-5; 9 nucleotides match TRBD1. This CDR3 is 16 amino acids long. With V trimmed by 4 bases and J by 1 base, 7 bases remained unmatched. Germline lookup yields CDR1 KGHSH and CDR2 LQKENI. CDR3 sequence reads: CASSQGQGPIQETQYF. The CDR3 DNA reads TGTGCCAGCTCACAAGGACAGGGGCCTATCCAAGAGACCCAGTACTTC.

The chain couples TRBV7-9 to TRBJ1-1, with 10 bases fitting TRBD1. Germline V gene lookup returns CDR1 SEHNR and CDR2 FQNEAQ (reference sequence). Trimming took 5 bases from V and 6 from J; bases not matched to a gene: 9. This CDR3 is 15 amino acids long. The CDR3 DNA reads TGTGCCAGCAGCCTAACGGGACAGGGGATCCCTGAAGCTTTCTTT. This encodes CASSLTGQGIPEAFF.

The CDR3 sequence is CASSTIPGLAGVGLPYEQYF. CDR3 in DNA: TGTGCCAGCAGTACAATTCCCGGACTAGCGGGGGTAGGGCTCCCCTACGAGCAGTACTTC. The chain is built from TRBV28 and TRBJ2-7; 13 positions agree with TRBD2. Trimming cost V 5 bases and J 2 bases; bases outside gene matches: 18. The CDR3 consists of 20 residues. CDR1 and CDR2 (germline): MDHEN, SYDVKM.

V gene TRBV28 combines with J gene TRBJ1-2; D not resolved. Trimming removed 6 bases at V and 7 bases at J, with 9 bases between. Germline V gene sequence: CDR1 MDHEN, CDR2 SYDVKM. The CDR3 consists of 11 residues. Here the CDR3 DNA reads TGTGCCAGCAGGGAGGGTCGTGGCTACACCTTC. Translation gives CASREGRGYTF.

CDR3 amino acids: CASRQTVRETQYF. The CDR3 nucleotides read TGTGCCAGCAGGCAGACAGTTCGAGAGACCCAGTACTTC. J is TRBJ2-5 and V is TRBV2; a weak D match, TRBD1 (5 bases). Germline CDR1 reads SNHLY; CDR2 reads FYNNEI. V dropped 6 bases and J dropped 4 bases, with 12 bases sitting between them. This CDR3 has 13 residues.

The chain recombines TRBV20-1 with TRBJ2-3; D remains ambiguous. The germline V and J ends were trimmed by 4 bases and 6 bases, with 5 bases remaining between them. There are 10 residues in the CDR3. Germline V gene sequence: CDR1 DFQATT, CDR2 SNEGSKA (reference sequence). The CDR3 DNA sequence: TGCAGTGCTACTCTGGATACGCAGTATTTT. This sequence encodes CSATLDTQYF.

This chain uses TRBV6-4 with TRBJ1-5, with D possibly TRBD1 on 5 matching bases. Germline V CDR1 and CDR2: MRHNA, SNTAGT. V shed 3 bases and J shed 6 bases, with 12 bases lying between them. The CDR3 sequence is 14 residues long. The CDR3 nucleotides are TGTGCCAGCAGTGAAGGGGTTAGTGGTCAGCCCCAGCATTTT. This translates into CASSEGVSGQPQHF.

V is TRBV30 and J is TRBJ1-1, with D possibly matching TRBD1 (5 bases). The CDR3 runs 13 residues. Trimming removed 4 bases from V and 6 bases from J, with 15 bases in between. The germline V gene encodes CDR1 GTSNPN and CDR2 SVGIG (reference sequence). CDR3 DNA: TGTGCCTGGATCCTCGAAGGGGCTTCTGAAGCTTTCTTT. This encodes CAWILEGASEAFF.

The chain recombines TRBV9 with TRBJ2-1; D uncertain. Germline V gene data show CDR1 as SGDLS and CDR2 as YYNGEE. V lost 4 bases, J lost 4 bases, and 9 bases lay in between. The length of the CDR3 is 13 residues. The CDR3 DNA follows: TGTGCCAGCAGCCCCCGGTCTTACAATGAGCAGTTCTTC. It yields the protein CASSPRSYNEQFF.